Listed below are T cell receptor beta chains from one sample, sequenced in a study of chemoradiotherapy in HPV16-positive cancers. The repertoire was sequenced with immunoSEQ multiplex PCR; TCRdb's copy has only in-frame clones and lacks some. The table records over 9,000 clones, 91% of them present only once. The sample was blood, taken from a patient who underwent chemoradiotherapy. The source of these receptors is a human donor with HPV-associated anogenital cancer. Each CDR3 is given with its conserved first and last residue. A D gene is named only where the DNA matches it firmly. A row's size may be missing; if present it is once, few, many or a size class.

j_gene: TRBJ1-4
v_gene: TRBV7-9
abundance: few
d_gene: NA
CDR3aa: CASSSDRMKKLFF
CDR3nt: TGTGCCAGCAGCTCCGACAGAATGAAAAAACTGTTTTTT

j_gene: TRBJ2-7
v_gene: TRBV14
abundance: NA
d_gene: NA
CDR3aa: CASSHIVSYEQYF
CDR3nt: TGTGCCAGCAGCCACATAGTTTCCTACGAGCAGTACTTC

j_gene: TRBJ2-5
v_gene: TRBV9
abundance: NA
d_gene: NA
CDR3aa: CASSVDPTRGYETQYF
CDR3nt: TGTGCCAGCAGCGTAGACCCCACCAGGGGTTACGAGACCCAGTACTTC

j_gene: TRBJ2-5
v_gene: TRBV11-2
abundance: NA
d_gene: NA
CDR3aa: CASSLFGGNQETQYF
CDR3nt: TGTGCCAGCAGCTTATTCGGGGGCAACCAAGAGACCCAGTACTTC

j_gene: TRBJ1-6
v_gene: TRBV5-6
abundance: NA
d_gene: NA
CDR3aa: CASSLRGGSVNSPLHF
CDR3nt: TGTGCCAGCAGCTTGAGGGGGGGGTCGGTAAATTCACCCCTCCACTTT

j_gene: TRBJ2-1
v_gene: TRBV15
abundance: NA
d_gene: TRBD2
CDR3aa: CAIAPSGRSWEQFF
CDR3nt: TGTGCCATCGCACCTAGCGGGAGGTCTTGGGAGCAGTTCTTC

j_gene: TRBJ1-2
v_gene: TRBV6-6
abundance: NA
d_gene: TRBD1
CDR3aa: CASSSSRGLGGYTF
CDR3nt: TGTGCCAGCAGTTCTTCTAGGGGGCTGGGCGGCTACACCTTC

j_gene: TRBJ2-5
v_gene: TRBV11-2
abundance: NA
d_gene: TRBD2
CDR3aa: CASSLVASGVETQYF
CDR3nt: TGTGCCAGCAGCTTAGTAGCTAGCGGGGTTGAGACCCAGTACTTC

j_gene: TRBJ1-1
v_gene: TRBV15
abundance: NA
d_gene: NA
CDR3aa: CATSREDRPGTEAFF
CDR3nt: TGTGCCACCAGCAGAGAAGACAGGCCCGGCACTGAAGCTTTCTTT

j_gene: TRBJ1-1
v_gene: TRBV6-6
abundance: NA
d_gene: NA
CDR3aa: CASKNSGTEAFF
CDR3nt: TGTGCCAGCAAAAATTCTGGCACTGAAGCTTTCTTT

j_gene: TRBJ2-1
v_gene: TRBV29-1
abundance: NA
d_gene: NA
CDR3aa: CSVGSQKSSYNEQFF
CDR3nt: TGCAGCGTTGGTAGCCAGAAGAGCTCCTACAATGAGCAGTTCTTC

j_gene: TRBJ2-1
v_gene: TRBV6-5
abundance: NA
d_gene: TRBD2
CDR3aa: CASGAGVIFF
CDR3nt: TGTGCCAGCGGTGCGGGGGTGATTTTCTTC

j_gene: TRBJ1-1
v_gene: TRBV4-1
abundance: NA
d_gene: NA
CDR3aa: CASSQDNAALNTEAFF
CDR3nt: TGCGCCAGCAGCCAAGATAATGCAGCGCTGAACACTGAAGCTTTCTTT

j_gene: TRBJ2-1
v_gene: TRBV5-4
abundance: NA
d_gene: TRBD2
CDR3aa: CASSPSGVLSNEQFF
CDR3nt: TGTGCCAGCAGCCCTAGCGGGGTACTCTCCAATGAGCAGTTCTTC

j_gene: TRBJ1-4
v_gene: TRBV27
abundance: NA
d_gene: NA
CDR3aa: CASRTGPTGEKLFF
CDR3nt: TGTGCCAGCAGGACGGGCCCCACGGGGGAAAAACTGTTTTTT

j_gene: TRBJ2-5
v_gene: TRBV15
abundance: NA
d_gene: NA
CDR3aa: CATSRGSFVETQYF
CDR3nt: TGTGCCACCAGCAGAGGTAGTTTCGTGGAGACCCAGTACTTC

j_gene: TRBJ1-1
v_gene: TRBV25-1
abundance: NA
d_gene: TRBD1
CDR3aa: CASSVWDREGPEAFF
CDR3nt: TGTGCCAGCAGTGTCTGGGACAGGGAAGGTCCTGAAGCTTTCTTT

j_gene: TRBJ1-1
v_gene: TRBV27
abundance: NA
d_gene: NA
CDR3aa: CASSIGVYTEAFF
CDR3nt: TGTGCCAGCAGCATAGGGGTCTACACTGAAGCTTTCTTT

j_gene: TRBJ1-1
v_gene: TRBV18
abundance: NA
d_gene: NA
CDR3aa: CASSPGPMNTEAFF
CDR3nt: TGTGCCAGCTCACCGGGACCTATGAACACTGAAGCTTTCTTT

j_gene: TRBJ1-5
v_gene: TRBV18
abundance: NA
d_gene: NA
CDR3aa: CASSREQINNQPQHF
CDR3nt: TGTGCCAGCTCACGGGAACAGATCAACAATCAGCCCCAGCATTTT

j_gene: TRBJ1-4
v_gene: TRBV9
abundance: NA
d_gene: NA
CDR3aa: CASSVHSNSNEKLFF
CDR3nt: TGTGCCAGCAGCGTCCACAGCAACTCTAATGAAAAACTGTTTTTT

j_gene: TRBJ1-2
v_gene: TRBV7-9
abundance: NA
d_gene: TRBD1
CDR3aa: CASSLDFGSTGGPDGYTF
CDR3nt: TGTGCCAGCAGCTTAGATTTTGGTTCCACAGGGGGCCCGGACGGCTACACCTTC

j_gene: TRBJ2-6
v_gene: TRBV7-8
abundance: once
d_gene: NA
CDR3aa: CASSKQLSGANVLTF
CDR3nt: TGTGCCAGCAGCAAACAGCTCTCTGGGGCCAACGTCCTGACTTTC

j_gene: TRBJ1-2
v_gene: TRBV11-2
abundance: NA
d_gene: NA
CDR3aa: CASRPSGGTNYGYTF
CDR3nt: TGTGCCAGCAGGCCCAGTGGAGGGACCAACTATGGCTACACCTTC

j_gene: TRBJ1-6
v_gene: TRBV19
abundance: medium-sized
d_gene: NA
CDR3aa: CASSWGSRNSPLHF
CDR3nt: TGTGCCAGTAGCTGGGGAAGTCGGAATTCACCCCTCCACTTT

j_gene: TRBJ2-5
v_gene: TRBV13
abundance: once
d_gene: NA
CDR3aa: CASSAPGPGRETQYF
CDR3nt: TGTGCCAGCAGCGCCCCGGGACCAGGGAGAGAGACCCAGTACTTC

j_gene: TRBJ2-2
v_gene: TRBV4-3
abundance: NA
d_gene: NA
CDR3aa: CASSQWTASNTGELFF
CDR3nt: TGCGCCAGCAGCCAATGGACAGCATCGAACACCGGGGAGCTGTTTTTT

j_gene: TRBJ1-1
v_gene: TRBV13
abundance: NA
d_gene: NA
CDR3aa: CASSLDRSRVNTEAFF
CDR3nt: TGTGCCAGCAGCTTAGACCGTTCGCGGGTGAACACTGAAGCTTTCTTT

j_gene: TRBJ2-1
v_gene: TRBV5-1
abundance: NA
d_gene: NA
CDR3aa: CASSSSSGTLVGEQFF
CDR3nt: TGCGCCAGCAGCTCCTCCTCCGGGACCCTCGTCGGGGAGCAGTTCTTC

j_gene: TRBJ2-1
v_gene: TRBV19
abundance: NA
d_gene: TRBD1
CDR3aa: CASSIYRGNGNEQFF
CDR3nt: TGTGCCAGTAGTATATACAGGGGAAATGGGAATGAGCAGTTCTTC

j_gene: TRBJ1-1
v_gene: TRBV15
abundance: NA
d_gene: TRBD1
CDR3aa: CATAQGAEAFF
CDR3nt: TGTGCCACCGCGCAGGGGGCTGAAGCTTTCTTT

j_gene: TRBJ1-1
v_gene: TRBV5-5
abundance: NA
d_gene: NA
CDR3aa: CASSTPPPEAFF
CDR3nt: TGTGCCAGCAGCACACCCCCCCCTGAAGCTTTCTTT

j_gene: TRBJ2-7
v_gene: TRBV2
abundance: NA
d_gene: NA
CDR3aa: CASSEPGLFSYEQYF
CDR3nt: TGTGCCAGCAGTGAACCGGGACTCTTCTCCTACGAGCAGTACTTC

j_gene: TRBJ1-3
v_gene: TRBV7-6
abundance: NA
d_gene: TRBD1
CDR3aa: CASSLEADRGSGNTIYF
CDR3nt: TGTGCCAGCAGCTTAGAGGCTGACAGGGGCTCTGGAAACACCATATATTTT

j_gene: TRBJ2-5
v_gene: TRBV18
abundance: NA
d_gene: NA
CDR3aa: CASSPPPPGQETQYF
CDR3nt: TGTGCCAGCTCACCACCCCCCCCAGGCCAAGAGACCCAGTACTTC

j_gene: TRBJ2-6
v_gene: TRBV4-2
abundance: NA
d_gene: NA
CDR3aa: CASSQDLIGAAGANVLTF
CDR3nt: TGTGCCAGCAGCCAAGATCTAATAGGGGCTGCTGGGGCCAACGTCCTGACTTTC

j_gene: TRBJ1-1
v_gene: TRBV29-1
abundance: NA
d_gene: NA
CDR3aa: CSATQSNTEAFF
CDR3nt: TGCAGCGCGACTCAGTCGAACACTGAAGCTTTCTTT

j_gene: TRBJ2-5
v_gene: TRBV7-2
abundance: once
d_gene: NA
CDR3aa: CASSLNSRGAQRETQYF
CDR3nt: TGTGCCAGCAGCTTAAACTCCCGGGGGGCGCAACGGGAGACCCAGTACTTC

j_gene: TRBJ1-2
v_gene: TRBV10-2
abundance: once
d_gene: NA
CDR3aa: CASSTTGDYGYTF
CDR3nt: TGCGCCAGCAGTACGACAGGAGACTATGGCTACACCTTC

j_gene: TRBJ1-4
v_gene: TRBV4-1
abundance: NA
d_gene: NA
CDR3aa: CASSQPTVDREKLFF
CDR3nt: TGCGCCAGCAGCCAGCCCACAGTGGATCGGGAAAAACTGTTTTTT

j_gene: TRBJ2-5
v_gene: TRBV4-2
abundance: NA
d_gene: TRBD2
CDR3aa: CASSHASAGGLETQYF
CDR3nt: TGTGCCAGCAGCCATGCTTCAGCGGGGGGCTTAGAGACCCAGTACTTC

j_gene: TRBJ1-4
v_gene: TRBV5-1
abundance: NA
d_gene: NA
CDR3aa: CASSLGQRGEKLFF
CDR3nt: TGCGCCAGCAGCCTAGGCCAGAGGGGTGAAAAACTGTTTTTT

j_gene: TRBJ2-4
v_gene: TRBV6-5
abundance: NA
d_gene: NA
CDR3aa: CASTTGGADIQYF
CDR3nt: TGTGCCAGCACCACAGGGGGGGCTGACATTCAGTACTTC

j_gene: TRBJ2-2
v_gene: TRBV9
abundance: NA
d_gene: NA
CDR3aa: CASSPLGGPNTGELFF
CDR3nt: TGTGCCAGCAGCCCACTAGGGGGACCAAACACCGGGGAGCTGTTTTTT

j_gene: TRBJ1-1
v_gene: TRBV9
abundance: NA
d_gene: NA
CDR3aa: CASSVGPGVEAFF
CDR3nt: TGTGCCAGCAGCGTAGGTCCGGGAGTTGAGGCTTTCTTT

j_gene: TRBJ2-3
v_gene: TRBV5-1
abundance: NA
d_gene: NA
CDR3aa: CASSLGADRYF
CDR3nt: TGCGCCAGCAGCTTGGGAGCGGATCGATATTTT